This TCR beta chain was identified in a study of beta chain features in type 1 diabetes listed by TCRdb under 2018. Study-level background: Mean age, gender distribution, total cell number and subset yield were not different between patients and healthy donors. The study compared TCRB repertoires of sorted circulating CD4+ T cell subsets between recently diagnosed type 1 diabetes patients and matched healthy donors. Across all samples, fewer than 130 million sorted cells were examined, and cell number per subset correlated strongly with RNA yield. Regulatory and stem cell-like memory subsets were isolated from only 8 patients and about eight healthy donors, whereas naive and central memory subsets came from all 30 or so donors. The research as a whole found: Because cDNA was sequenced instead of genomic DNA, highly expressing activated cells could be over-represented, though the groups showed no difference in activation or CD3 levels. Naive, central memory and regulatory TCRB repertoires appeared to be more similar among patients than among healthy donors. PCR may preferentially amplify shorter templates, but because patient and control samples were amplified and corrected together, any resulting skew would affect both groups equally. At VDJ recombination sites, patients with type 1 diabetes made fewer insertions and deleted more nucleotides, a pattern implying thymic rearrangement abnormalities. Type 1 diabetes patients showed a moderate but significant shortening of TCRB CDR3 length in all four CD4+ subsets. HLA sub-analyses involved small numbers of individuals, so any influence of HLA type on TCRB rearrangement remained unresolved.

From each donor, a single peripheral blood sample of 100 to 150 mL on average was drawn into heparinised tubes. A BD FACSAria II and a panel including CD45RO, CCR7, CD25, CD127, CD95 and CD27 were used to sort naive, central memory, regulatory and stem cell-like memory CD4+ T cells. A purity above 98% was achieved for all sorted populations. PBMCs were isolated immediately by Lymphoprep density gradient centrifugation and stained directly without culture. Samples were stained and sorted in pairs, with one healthy donor and one patient per experiment, so that batch effects were minimized. The High Capacity cDNA Reverse Transcription Kit was used to reverse transcribe all of the isolated RNA, meaning that expressed TCRB transcripts were what got sequenced. Naive, central memory and regulatory T cell samples underwent deep immunoSEQ sequencing, averaging around 3.7 million total reads per sample. Sorted cells were lysed in RLT buffer, and RNA was extracted using DNase-treated RNeasy Micro or Mini kits according to cell number. Each cell subset was processed separately to prevent cross-contamination, with patient and healthy donor samples processed together. Using the immunoSEQ multiplex PCR, TCRB sequences were amplified from cDNA into 87-bp fragments spanning the CDR3 region. Sequencing of the amplicons was performed on the Illumina HiSeq platform. Concerning the study's data processing: Synthetic template baselines were used to correct PCR bias computationally, reads within Hamming distance 2 were collapsed, and singletons that could not be merged were discarded. Reads were aligned to IMGT to assign V, D and J genes, CDR3 length, and insertions or deletions at six rearrangement sites. Within each subset, clonotype counts were normalized to sorted cell number, and only after that were true diversity and Gini coefficients computed with the tcR R package. The overlap coefficient, calculated on TCRB nucleotide sequences, was used to quantify repertoire sharing. Out-of-frame TCRB sequences from naive cells were analyzed to stand in for the pre-selection repertoire. TCRdb retrieved this table from immuneACCESS and kept in-frame rearrangements only. Not all clones are present; in checked studies, unresolved V genes account for under half, and no reason is known for the remainder. For V, J and clone size, that table is used; D and trimming come from the DNA. Across this sample there are 310,000 or so clones, with over 14% seen only once. More than 0.015% of the sample lies in the top ten.

For this clone: This receptor's antigen is unknown. No clone much larger than this one lies a single base away; base qualities are absent.

The sequencing input was naive CD4+ T cells from blood. The meaning of the sample's cell subset or site label: true naive CD4+ T cells. This sequence was found in a man in his late teens or twenties with type 1 diabetes.

The DNA reads as follows: TGCGCCAGCAGCTTGGGTATAAGAAGCGGGCTTGAAAAACTGTTTTTT. The translation is CASSLGIRSGLEKLFF. Recombination joined TRBV5-1 with TRBJ1-4; no D gene is confidently identified. From the cysteine up to the phenylalanine, the CDR3 has a length of 16 residues. Here the CDR3 DNA is all that survives: 48 bases in frame from base 1. Between the V and J ends, shortened by 0 bases and 7 bases respectively, the junction contains 16 bases. CDR1 and CDR2, looked up from the germline V gene, are SGHRS and YFSETQ.